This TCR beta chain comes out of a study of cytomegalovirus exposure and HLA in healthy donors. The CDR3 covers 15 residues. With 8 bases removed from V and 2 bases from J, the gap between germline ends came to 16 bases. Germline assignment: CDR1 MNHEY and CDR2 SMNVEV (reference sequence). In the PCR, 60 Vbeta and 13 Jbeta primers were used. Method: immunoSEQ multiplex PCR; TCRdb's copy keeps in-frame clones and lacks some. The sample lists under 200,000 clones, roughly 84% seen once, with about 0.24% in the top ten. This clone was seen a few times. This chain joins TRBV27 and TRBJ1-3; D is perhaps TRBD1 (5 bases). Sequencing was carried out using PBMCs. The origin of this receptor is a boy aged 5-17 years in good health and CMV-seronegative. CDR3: CASSGSATTGNTIYF. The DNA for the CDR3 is TGTGCCAGCTCAGGGTCGGCCACCACTGGAAACACCATATATTTT.